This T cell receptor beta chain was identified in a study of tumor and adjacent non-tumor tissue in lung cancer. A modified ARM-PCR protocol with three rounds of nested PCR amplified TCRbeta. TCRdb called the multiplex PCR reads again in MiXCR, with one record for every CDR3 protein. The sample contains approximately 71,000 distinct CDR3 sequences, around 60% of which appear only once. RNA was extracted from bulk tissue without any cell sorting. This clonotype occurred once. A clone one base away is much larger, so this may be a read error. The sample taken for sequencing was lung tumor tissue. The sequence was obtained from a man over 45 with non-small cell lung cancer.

The CDR3 reads CASSLTGFSGETKYF. The CDR3 DNA follows: TGCGCCAGCAGCTTGACAGGGTTTAGTGGAGAGACCAAGTACTTC. The chain uses TRBV5-1 and TRBJ2-5, with TRBD1 as a possible D gene (6 bases). The germline CDR1 and CDR2 sequences are SGHRS and YFSETQ. The CDR3 is 15 residues long.